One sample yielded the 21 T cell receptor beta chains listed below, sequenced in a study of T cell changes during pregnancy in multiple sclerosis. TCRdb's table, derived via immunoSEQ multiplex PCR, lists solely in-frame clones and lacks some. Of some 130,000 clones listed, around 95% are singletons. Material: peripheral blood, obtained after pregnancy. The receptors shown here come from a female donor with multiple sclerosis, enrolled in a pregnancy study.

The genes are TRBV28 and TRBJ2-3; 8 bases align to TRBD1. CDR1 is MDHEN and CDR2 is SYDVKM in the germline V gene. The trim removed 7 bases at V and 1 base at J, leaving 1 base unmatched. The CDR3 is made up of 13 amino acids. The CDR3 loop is CASMDRGTDTQYF. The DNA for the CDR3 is TGTGCCAGCATGGACAGGGGCACAGATACGCAGTATTTT.

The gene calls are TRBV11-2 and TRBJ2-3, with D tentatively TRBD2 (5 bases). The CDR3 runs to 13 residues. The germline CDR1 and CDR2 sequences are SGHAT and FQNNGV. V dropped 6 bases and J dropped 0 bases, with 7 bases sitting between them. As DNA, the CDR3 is TGTGCCAGCAGTGGCGGGAGCACAGATACGCAGTATTTT. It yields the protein CASSGGSTDTQYF.

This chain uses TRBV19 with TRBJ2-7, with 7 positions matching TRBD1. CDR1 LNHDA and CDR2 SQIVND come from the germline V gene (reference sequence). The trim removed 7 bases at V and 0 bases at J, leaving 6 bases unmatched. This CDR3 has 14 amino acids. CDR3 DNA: TGTGCCAGTAAGGCGACAGGGAGCTCCTACGAGCAGTACTTC. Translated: CASKATGSSYEQYF. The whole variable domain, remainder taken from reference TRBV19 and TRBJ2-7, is DGGITQSPKYLFRKEGQNVTLSCEQNLNHDAMYWYRQDPGQGLRLIYYSQIVNDFQKGDIAEGYSVSREKKESFPLTVTSAQKNPTAFYLCASKATGSSYEQYFGPGTRLTVT.

In DNA form, the CDR3 reads TGTGCCAGTAGTATAGCGGGGTTGACCGGGGAGCTGTTTTTT. This translates into CASSIAGLTGELFF. This chain connects TRBV19 to TRBJ2-2, with D possibly TRBD2 on 5 matching bases. Germline V gene sequence: CDR1 LNHDA, CDR2 SQIVND (reference sequence). This CDR3 is 14 amino acids long. Trimming removed 1 base at V and 5 bases at J, with 8 bases between.

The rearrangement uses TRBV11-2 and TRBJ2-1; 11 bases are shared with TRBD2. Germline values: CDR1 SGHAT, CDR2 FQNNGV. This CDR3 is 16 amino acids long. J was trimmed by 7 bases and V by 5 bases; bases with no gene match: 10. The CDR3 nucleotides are TGTGCCAGCAGCCCGATAGCGGGAGGGCCAGCGAATGAGCAGTTCTTC. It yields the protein CASSPIAGGPANEQFF. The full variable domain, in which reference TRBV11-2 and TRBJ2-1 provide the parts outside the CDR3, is EAGVAQSPRYKIIEKRQSVAFWCNPISGHATLYWYQQILGQGPKLLIQFQNNGVVDDSQLPKDRFSAERLKGVDSTLKIQPAKLEDSAVYLCASSPIAGGPANEQFFGPGTRLTVL.

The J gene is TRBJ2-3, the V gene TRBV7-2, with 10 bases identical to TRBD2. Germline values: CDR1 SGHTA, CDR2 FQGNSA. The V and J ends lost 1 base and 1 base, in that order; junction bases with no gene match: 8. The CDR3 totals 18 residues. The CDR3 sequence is CASSLVVSGRRGTDTQYF. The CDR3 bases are TGTGCCAGCAGCTTAGTGGTTAGCGGGAGGAGAGGCACAGATACGCAGTATTTT.

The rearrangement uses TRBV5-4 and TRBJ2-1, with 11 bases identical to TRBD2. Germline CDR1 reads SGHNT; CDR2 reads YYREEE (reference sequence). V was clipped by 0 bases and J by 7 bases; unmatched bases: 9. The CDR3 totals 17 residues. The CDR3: CASSLAFTSGSRNEQFF. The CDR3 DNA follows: TGTGCCAGCAGCTTGGCCTTTACTAGCGGGAGTCGTAATGAGCAGTTCTTC.

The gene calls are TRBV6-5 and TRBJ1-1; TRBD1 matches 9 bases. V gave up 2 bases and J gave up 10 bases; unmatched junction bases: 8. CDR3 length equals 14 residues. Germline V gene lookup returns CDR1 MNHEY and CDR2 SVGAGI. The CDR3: CASSYGGGTGPAFF. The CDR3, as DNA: TGTGCCAGCAGTTACGGGGGGGGGACAGGGCCAGCTTTCTTT.

The CDR3 region is CASSWGGRTDTQYF. The CDR3 DNA reads TGTGCCAGCAGTTGGGGGGGACGCACAGATACGCAGTATTTT. The chain recombines TRBV28 with TRBJ2-3, with TRBD2 identical over 7 bases. Germline values: CDR1 MDHEN, CDR2 SYDVKM. J was trimmed by 1 base and V by 4 bases; bases with no gene match: 2. This CDR3 contains 14 residues.

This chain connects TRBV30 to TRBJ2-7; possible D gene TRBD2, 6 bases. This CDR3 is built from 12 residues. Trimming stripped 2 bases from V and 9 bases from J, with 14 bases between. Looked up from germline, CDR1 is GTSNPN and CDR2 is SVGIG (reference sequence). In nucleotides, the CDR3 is TGTGCCTGGAGTAGAGGGACTCTGGGGCAGTACTTC. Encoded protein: CAWSRGTLGQYF.

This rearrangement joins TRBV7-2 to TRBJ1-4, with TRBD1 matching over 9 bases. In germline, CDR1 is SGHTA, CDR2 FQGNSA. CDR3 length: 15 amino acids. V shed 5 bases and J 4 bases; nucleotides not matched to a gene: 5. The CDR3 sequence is CASSLGQGNNEKLFF. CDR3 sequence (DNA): TGTGCCAGCAGCCTTGGACAGGGGAATAATGAAAAACTGTTTTTT.

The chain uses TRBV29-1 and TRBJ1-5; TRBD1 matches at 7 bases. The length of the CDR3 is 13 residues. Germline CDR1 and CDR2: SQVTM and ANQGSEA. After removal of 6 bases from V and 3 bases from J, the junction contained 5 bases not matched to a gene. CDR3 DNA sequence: TGCAGCGTCTCGACAGGGTTCAATCAGCCCCAGCATTTT. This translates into CSVSTGFNQPQHF.

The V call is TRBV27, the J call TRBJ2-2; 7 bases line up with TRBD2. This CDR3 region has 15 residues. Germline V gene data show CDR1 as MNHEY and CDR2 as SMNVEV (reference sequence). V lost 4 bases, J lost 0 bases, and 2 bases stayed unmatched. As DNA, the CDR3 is TGTGCCAGCAGTTCCGGACTAGCGAACACCGGGGAGCTGTTTTTT. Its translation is CASSSGLANTGELFF.

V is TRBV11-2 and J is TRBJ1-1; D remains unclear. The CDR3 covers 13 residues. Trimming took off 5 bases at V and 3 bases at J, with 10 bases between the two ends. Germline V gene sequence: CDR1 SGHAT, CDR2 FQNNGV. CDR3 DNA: TGTGCCAGCAGCCCGTTCGGGGACACTGAAGCTTTCTTT. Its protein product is CASSPFGDTEAFF.

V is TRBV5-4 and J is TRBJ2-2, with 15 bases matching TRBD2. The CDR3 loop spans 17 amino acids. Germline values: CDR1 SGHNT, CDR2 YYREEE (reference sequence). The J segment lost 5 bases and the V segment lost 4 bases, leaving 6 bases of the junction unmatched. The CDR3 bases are TGTGCCAGCAGCCGTCCCGGGACTAGCGGGAGGACCGGGGAGCTGTTTTTT. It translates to CASSRPGTSGRTGELFF.

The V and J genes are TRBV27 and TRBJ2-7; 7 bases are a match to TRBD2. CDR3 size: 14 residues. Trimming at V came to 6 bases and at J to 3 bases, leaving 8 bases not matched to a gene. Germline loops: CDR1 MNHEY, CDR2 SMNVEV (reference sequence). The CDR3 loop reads CASRSAGRVYEQYF. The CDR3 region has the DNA TGTGCCAGCAGGTCAGCGGGAAGGGTCTACGAGCAGTACTTC.

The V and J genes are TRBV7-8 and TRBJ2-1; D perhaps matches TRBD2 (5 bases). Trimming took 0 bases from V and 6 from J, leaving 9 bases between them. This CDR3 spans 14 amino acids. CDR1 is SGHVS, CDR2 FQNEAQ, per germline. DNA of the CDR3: TGTGCCAGCAGCTTAGCGGAGCGGCTCAATGAGCAGTTCTTC. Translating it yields CASSLAERLNEQFF.

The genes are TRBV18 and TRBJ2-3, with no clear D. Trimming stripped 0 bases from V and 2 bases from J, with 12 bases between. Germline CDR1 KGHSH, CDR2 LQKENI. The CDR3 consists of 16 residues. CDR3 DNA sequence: TGTGCCAGCTCACCACCATTGCGGCAATACACAGATACGCAGTATTTT. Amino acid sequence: CASSPPLRQYTDTQYF.

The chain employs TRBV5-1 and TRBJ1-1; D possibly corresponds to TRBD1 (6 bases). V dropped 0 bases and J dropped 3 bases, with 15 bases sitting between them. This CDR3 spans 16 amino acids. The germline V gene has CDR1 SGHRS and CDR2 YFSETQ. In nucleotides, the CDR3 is TGCGCCAGCAGCTTGGGGGCAGGGGTTCTTGACACTGAAGCTTTCTTT. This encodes CASSLGAGVLDTEAFF.

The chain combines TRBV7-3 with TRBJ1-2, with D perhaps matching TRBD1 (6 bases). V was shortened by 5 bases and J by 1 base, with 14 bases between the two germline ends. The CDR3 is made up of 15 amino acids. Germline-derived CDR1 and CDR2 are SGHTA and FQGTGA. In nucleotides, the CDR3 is TGTGCCAGCAGCGAGGGGGGGGGCCGTAACTATGGCTACACCTTC. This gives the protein CASSEGGGRNYGYTF.

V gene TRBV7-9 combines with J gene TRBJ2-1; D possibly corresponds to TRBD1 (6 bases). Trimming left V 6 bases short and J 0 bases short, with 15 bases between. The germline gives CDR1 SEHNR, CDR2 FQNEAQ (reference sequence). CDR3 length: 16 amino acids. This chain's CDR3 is CASRQGQQSSYNEQFF. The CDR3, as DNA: TGTGCCAGCAGACAAGGACAGCAAAGCTCCTACAATGAGCAGTTCTTC.